A selection of T cell receptor beta chains follows, all from one sample in a study of T-cell reconstitution after alpha-beta-depleted transplantation in children. MiXCR, run by TCRdb on the PCR reads, gives a single entry per CDR3 protein. The sample contains around 76,000 distinct CDR3 sequences, roughly 18% of which appear only once. The specimen comprised PBMCs, mostly from graft donor cells, sampled 360 days after TCRalphabeta/CD19-depleted stem cell transplant. The receptors come from a male patient aged 2-15 years who had a stem cell transplant for acute lymphoblastic leukemia, so the T cells may come from the graft donor. Each CDR3 is given with its conserved first and last residue. A D gene is named only where the DNA matches it firmly. Size values are once, few and many counts, or a class for expanded clones, and some rows have none.

cdr3_aa	cdr3_nt	d_call	v_call	j_call	clone_size
CASSFLGTGWNEQFF	TGTGCCAGCAGTTTCCTAGGGACAGGGTGGAATGAGCAGTTCTTC	TRBD1	TRBV28	TRBJ2-1	-
CASSLDGFNQPQHF	TGTGCCAGCAGCCTTGACGGATTCAATCAGCCCCAGCATTTT	-	TRBV7-9	TRBJ1-5	many
CASSLRGGGSYNEQFF	TGTGCCAGCAGTCTCCGCGGGGGTGGTTCCTACAATGAGCAGTTCTTC	TRBD2	TRBV12-3/TRBV12-4	TRBJ2-1	-
CASIPGTAMRDTQYF	TGTGCCAGCATACCCGGGACAGCCATGAGAGATACGCAGTATTTT	TRBD1	TRBV6-1	TRBJ2-3	-
CASSTYYEQYF	TGTGCCAGCAGCACCTATTACGAGCAGTACTTC	-	TRBV21-1	TRBJ2-7	few
CASSSRTGHGYTF	TGTGCCAGCAGTTCGCGGACAGGGCATGGCTACACCTTC	TRBD1	TRBV27	TRBJ1-2	few
CSARGLAGVYEQYF	TGCAGTGCTAGAGGTCTAGCGGGGGTCTACGAGCAGTACTTC	TRBD2	TRBV20-1	TRBJ2-7	-
CASSRGAGELFF	TGTGCCAGCAGTAGGGGGGCCGGGGAGCTGTTTTTT	-	TRBV6-5	TRBJ2-2	few
CASSFWGQGYNEQFF	TGTGCCAGCAGTTTCTGGGGGCAGGGTTACAATGAGCAGTTCTTC	-	TRBV27	TRBJ2-1	few
CASSPLAGERNEQFF	TGTGCCAGCAGTCCCCTAGCGGGAGAACGGAATGAGCAGTTCTTC	TRBD2	TRBV28	TRBJ2-1	few
CASSSAGQGNTEAFF	TGTGCCAGCAGTTCTGCAGGACAGGGTAACACTGAAGCTTTCTTT	TRBD1	TRBV4-2	TRBJ1-1	-
CASSRTSGIHEQYF	TGTGCCAGCAGCCGTACTAGCGGGATTCACGAGCAGTACTTC	TRBD2	TRBV6-1	TRBJ2-7	few
CASSYGGPQETQYF	TGTGCCAGCAGTTACGGGGGGCCCCAAGAGACCCAGTACTTC	-	TRBV6-5	TRBJ2-5	many
CASRLVGARANYGYTF	TGTGCCAGCAGGCTAGTGGGGGCGCGGGCTAACTATGGCTACACCTTC	-	TRBV7-9	TRBJ1-2	many
CASSAEGPTEAFF	TGTGCCAGCAGTGCTGAGGGGCCCACTGAAGCTTTCTTT	-	TRBV6-4	TRBJ1-1	-
CASSLLRGNTQYF	TGTGCCAGCAGCTTATTGCGGGGAAATACGCAGTATTTT	-	TRBV7-8	TRBJ2-3	few
CASSIFAGKGTGELFF	TGCGCCAGCAGCATCTTTGCAGGGAAGGGGACCGGGGAGCTGTTTTTT	-	TRBV5-1	TRBJ2-2	-
CASSFQGPHNEQYF	TGTGCCAGCAGTTTCCAGGGACCCCATAACGAGCAGTACTTC	-	TRBV27	TRBJ2-7	-
CASRHMWRNNEQFF	TGTGCCAGCAGGCATATGTGGCGGAACAATGAGCAGTTCTTC	-	TRBV7-9	TRBJ2-1	-
CASSLEIGYTF	TGTGCCAGCAGCTTAGAAATCGGCTACACCTTC	-	TRBV7-9	TRBJ1-2	few
CASSLVGSQTNTGELFF	TGTGCCAGCAGCTTAGTTGGCAGCCAAACGAACACCGGGGAGCTGTTTTTT	-	TRBV7-6	TRBJ2-2	many
CAIAAISGNEQFF	TGTGCCATCGCGGCCATTTCTGGCAATGAGCAGTTCTTC	-	TRBV10-3	TRBJ2-1	many
CASSRDREGGYTF	TGCGCCAGCAGCAGAGACCGAGAGGGAGGCTACACCTTC	-	TRBV10-1	TRBJ1-2	-
CASRPTSGRAVVQFF	TGTGCCAGCAGGCCGACTAGCGGGAGGGCCGTTGTGCAGTTCTTC	TRBD2	TRBV12-3/TRBV12-4	TRBJ2-1	-
CSVNGDRGQTYNEQFF	TGCAGCGTTAATGGGGACAGGGGGCAAACCTACAATGAGCAGTTCTTC	TRBD1	TRBV29-1	TRBJ2-1	-
CASSESGTTARYTQYF	TGCGCCAGCAGCGAATCCGGGACTACCGCTAGGTATACGCAGTATTTT	TRBD2	TRBV5-1	TRBJ2-3	-
CASSMGPRLNTQYF	TGTGCCAGCAGCATGGGGCCAAGGTTGAATACGCAGTATTTT	-	TRBV7-6	TRBJ2-3	-
CASSLGQPGQETQYF	TGTGCCAGCAGCTTAGGTCAACCAGGGCAAGAGACCCAGTACTTC	-	TRBV7-9	TRBJ2-5	many
CATSDFYEQYF	TGTGCCACCAGTGATTTCTACGAGCAGTACTTC	-	TRBV24-1	TRBJ2-7	many
CASSLLNPHLAGEQFF	TGTGCCAGCAGTCTCCTAAATCCCCACTTAGCGGGGGAGCAGTTCTTC	TRBD2	TRBV12-3/TRBV12-4	TRBJ2-1	few
CSAGQGEETQYF	TGCAGCGCGGGACAGGGTGAGGAGACCCAGTACTTC	TRBD1	TRBV29-1	TRBJ2-5	-
CASSLEDTEAFF	TGCGCCAGCAGCTTGGAGGACACTGAAGCTTTCTTT	-	TRBV5-1	TRBJ1-1	few
CASRTSSYNEQFF	TGTGCCAGCAGGACTAGCTCCTACAATGAGCAGTTCTTC	-	TRBV6-5	TRBJ2-1	many
CASSWTGGAIRPDTQYF	TGTGCCAGCAGCTGGACAGGGGGCGCGATAAGACCAGATACGCAGTATTTT	TRBD1	TRBV13	TRBJ2-3	-
CASSLILGQGYEQYF	TGCGCCAGCAGCTTGATTTTGGGACAGGGGTACGAGCAGTACTTC	TRBD1	TRBV5-1	TRBJ2-7	few
CASTFDVTGYEQYF	TGTGCCAGCACCTTCGACGTCACGGGGTACGAGCAGTACTTC	-	TRBV6-1	TRBJ2-7	few
CASSLRLADSYNEQFF	TGTGCCAGCAGCCTACGACTAGCTGACTCCTACAATGAGCAGTTCTTC	TRBD2	TRBV11-2	TRBJ2-1	few
CSVGPNYGYTF	TGCAGCGTTGGACCGAACTATGGCTACACCTTC	-	TRBV29-1	TRBJ1-2	-
CASSYRQGSGELFF	TGTGCCAGCAGTTACCGACAGGGGTCCGGGGAGCTGTTTTTT	TRBD1	TRBV12-3/TRBV12-4	TRBJ2-2	many
CSARTSGGLEGTQYF	TGCAGTGCTAGGACTAGCGGGGGATTAGAAGGGACCCAGTACTTC	TRBD2	TRBV20-1	TRBJ2-5	-
CASSHGTSGSFSYEQYF	TGTGCCAGCAGTCACGGGACTAGCGGGAGTTTTTCCTACGAGCAGTACTTC	TRBD2	TRBV6-5	TRBJ2-7	few
CASRPSGSYEQYF	TGCGCCAGCCGTCCTAGCGGGAGTTACGAGCAGTACTTC	TRBD2	TRBV5-1	TRBJ2-7	few
CASSLLARSTGELFF	TGTGCCAGCAGTTTATTGGCTCGGAGCACCGGGGAGCTGTTTTTT	-	TRBV12-3/TRBV12-4	TRBJ2-2	-
CATRNSGPSYEQYF	TGTGCCACCAGAAACTCGGGACCCTCCTACGAGCAGTACTTC	-	TRBV15	TRBJ2-7	-
CASSPSGVYSNQPQHF	TGTGCCAGCAGCCCATCAGGGGTTTATAGCAATCAGCCCCAGCATTTT	-	TRBV7-8	TRBJ1-5	once
CASSLVGGASGRKSNEQYF	TGTGCCAGCAGCTTAGTAGGGGGGGCTAGCGGGAGGAAAAGCAACGAGCAGTACTTC	TRBD2	TRBV11-1	TRBJ2-7	-
CASSLLAGARGEQFF	TGTGCCAGCAGCTTGCTAGCGGGAGCCCGGGGTGAGCAGTTCTTC	TRBD2	TRBV7-9	TRBJ2-1	-
CASSLRQGMGNEQFF	TGTGCCAGCAGTTTGCGTCAGGGGATGGGGAATGAGCAGTTCTTC	-	TRBV12-3/TRBV12-4	TRBJ2-1	-
CASSRRGGSFTDTQYF	TGTGCCAGCAGCCGACGAGGGGGATCGTTCACAGATACGCAGTATTTT	-	TRBV7-8	TRBJ2-3	-
CAISESIEGLIKTGELFF	TGTGCCATCAGTGAGTCGATCGAGGGACTAATTAAAACCGGGGAGCTGTTTTTT	TRBD2	TRBV10-3	TRBJ2-2	-